These 12 T cell receptor beta chains came from one sample sequenced in a study of T-cell reconstitution after alpha-beta-depleted transplantation in children. Preparation of the TCRbeta library involved a method that used unique molecular identifiers. TCRdb reanalysed the PCR reads using MiXCR and keeps one entry per CDR3 protein. Among over 150,000 distinct CDR3 sequences listed, around 10% were seen once. The sample in question was PBMCs, obtained before TCRalphabeta/CD19-depleted stem cell transplant. The receptor set was obtained from a boy younger than 10 with acute myeloid leukemia, due to receive a stem cell transplant.

Many counts were recorded for this clonotype. The rearrangement links TRBV14 to TRBJ1-2; D gene unclear. From germline, CDR1 is SGHDN and CDR2 FVKESK. Trimming shortened V by 0 bases and J by 4 bases, and 6 bases separated the two germline ends. The CDR3 totals 13 residues. CDR3 DNA: TGTGCCAGCAGCCAAGATCTCGCCTATGGCTACACCTTC. The encoded protein is CASSQDLAYGYTF.

This clonotype was counted many times. Compared with germline, one end of the junction differs, possibly owing to a read error. This chain connects TRBV18 to TRBJ1-1; D is undetermined. Germline CDR1 KGHSH, CDR2 LQKENI. This CDR3 is 14 amino acids long. The DNA of the CDR3 is TGTGCCAGCTCATCGCGAGTATTGAACACTGAAGCCTTCTTT. This sequence encodes CASSSRVLNTEAFF.

This clonotype showed up many times. The chain carries TRBV4-2 and TRBJ2-5; possible D gene TRBD1, 5 bases. Germline V lookup: CDR1 LGHNA, CDR2 YNFKEQ. This CDR3 is 16 amino acids long. With 1 base removed from V and 0 bases from J, the gap between germline ends came to 12 bases. In DNA form, the CDR3 reads TGTGCCAGCAGCCAAGGAGTCAACAGGTACCAAGAGACCCAGTACTTC. Its protein product is CASSQGVNRYQETQYF.

This clonotype was observed at least ten times. The V and J genes are TRBV27 and TRBJ1-1; D might be TRBD1 (5 bases). Germline V lookup: CDR1 MNHEY, CDR2 SMNVEV (reference sequence). V was clipped by 6 bases and J by 1 base, with 18 bases between them. The CDR3 is 16 residues long. The CDR3 coding sequence is TGTGCCAGCAGAAATTTCGAAACAGGTGAGAACACTGAAGCTTTCTTT. Protein sequence: CASRNFETGENTEAFF.

This clonotype was recorded at least ten times. The J gene is TRBJ2-5, the V gene TRBV5-1, with 7 bases matching TRBD1. The germline V gene has CDR1 SGHRS and CDR2 YFSETQ. This CDR3 has 13 residues. J gave up 4 bases and V 6 bases, and 6 bases lay outside the gene matches. The CDR3 reads CASNEGARETQYF. CDR3 DNA sequence: TGCGCCAGCAACGAGGGGGCGCGAGAGACCCAGTACTTC.

This clonotype has at least ten counts. The chain is built from TRBV20-1 and TRBJ2-5; TRBD2 is a possible D gene (6 bases). With 2 bases removed from V and 7 bases from J, the gap between germline ends came to 11 bases. CDR1 and CDR2 from the germline V gene are DFQATT and SNEGSKA (reference sequence). The CDR3 loop spans 12 amino acids. CDR3 sequence (DNA): TGCAGTGCTAGATTCCAGGGAGGGACCCAGTACTTC. Translation gives CSARFQGGTQYF.

This clonotype was seen ten or more times. V and J are TRBV19 and TRBJ1-6; 7 nucleotides agree with TRBD1. With V trimmed by 3 bases and J by 0 bases, 5 bases remained unmatched. Germline CDR1 is LNHDA and CDR2 is SQIVND (reference sequence). The CDR3 loop spans 17 amino acids. The CDR3 sequence is CASSILTGSSYNSPLHF. The CDR3, as DNA: TGTGCCAGTAGTATTCTGACAGGGAGCTCCTATAATTCACCCCTCCACTTT.

This clonotype was counted at least ten times. The chain recombines TRBV20-1 with TRBJ2-5, with 10 positions matching TRBD2. The CDR3 loop spans 15 amino acids. V lost 1 base to trimming and J lost 1 base; unmatched junction nucleotides: 3. Germline values: CDR1 DFQATT, CDR2 SNEGSKA (reference sequence). The CDR3 sequence is CSARGLAGRQETQYF. CDR3 bases: TGCAGTGCTAGAGGACTAGCGGGTCGCCAAGAGACCCAGTACTTC.

The rearrangement uses TRBV27 and TRBJ2-1, with D perhaps TRBD2 (6 bases). CDR1 is MNHEY and CDR2 is SMNVEV in the germline V gene (reference sequence). The V gene lost 1 base and the J gene lost 0 bases, with 13 bases spanning the gap. The length of the CDR3 is 17 residues. The CDR3 region has the DNA TGTGCCAGCAGTTTATTTGGGGCGGGGAGCTCCTACAATGAGCAGTTCTTC. Its translation is CASSLFGAGSSYNEQFF.

The sample holds many counts of this clonotype. The rearrangement joins TRBV6-1 to TRBJ1-1; D is unresolved. This CDR3 comprises 15 residues. The V end was cut by 6 bases, the J end by 5 bases, with 19 bases between. Germline CDR1 reads MNHNS; CDR2 reads SASEGT. The CDR3 DNA reads as TGTGCCAGCAGGAATTCGGTCGGGTCGGTTACTGAAGCTTTCTTT. It codes for CASRNSVGSVTEAFF.

The table lists this clonotype with many counts. This chain connects TRBV5-1 to TRBJ2-3; D is uncertain. The germline V and J ends were trimmed by 0 bases and 4 bases, with 9 bases remaining between them. The CDR3 contains 14 residues. Looked up from germline, CDR1 is SGHRS and CDR2 is YFSETQ. The CDR3 nucleotides read TGCGCCAGCAGCTTGGATCTAGTCCCAGATACGCAGTATTTT. It is translated as CASSLDLVPDTQYF.

This clonotype showed up many times. The gene calls are TRBV15 and TRBJ2-3; 15 bases fit TRBD2. From germline, CDR1 is LNHNV and CDR2 YYDKDF (reference sequence). The CDR3 has 20 residues. Trimming cost V 1 base and J 4 bases; bases outside gene matches: 12. The CDR3 loop is CATSRAGATGLAGGPDTQYF. The CDR3 DNA reads TGTGCCACCAGCAGAGCGGGGGCAACTGGACTAGCGGGGGGGCCAGATACGCAGTATTTT.